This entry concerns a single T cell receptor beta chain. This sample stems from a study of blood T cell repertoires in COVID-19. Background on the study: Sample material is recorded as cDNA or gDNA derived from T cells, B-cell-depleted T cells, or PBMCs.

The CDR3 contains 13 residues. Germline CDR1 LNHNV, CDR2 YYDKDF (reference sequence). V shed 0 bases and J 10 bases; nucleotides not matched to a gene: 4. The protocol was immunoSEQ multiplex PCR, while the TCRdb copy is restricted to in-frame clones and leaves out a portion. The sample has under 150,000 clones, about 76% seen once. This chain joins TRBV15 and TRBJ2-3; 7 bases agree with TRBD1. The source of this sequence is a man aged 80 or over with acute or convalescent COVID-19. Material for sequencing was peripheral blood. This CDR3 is CATSRETGFAQYF. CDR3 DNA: TGTGCCACCAGCAGAGAGACAGGGTTTGCGCAGTATTTT.